This T cell receptor (beta chain) was recovered during a study of blood T cells in healthy people across ages. This clonotype has just a few counts. Its specificity is unknown. Findings of the study overall: Measured against age, TCR beta diversity per million T cells decreased in a roughly linear manner.

CDR3 length: 15 residues. The V and J ends lost 6 bases and 7 bases respectively, with 21 bases between them. Healthy Caucasians from Russia aged roughly 6 to 95 served as donors. Each sample used at least 6.5 million PBMCs. A second PCR of about 7 to 11 cycles used a sample-barcoded 5' primer and a J-beta primer mix. Via MiXCR, TCRdb re-called the 5' RACE reads, giving one row per CDR3 protein. The table records about 1.4 million distinct CDR3 sequences, approximately 59% of them present only once. This chain joins TRBV12-3 or TRBV12-4 and TRBJ1-2; maybe TRBD1 (6 bases). This TCR derives from a man aged 18 to 30 in good health. The source material was blood. The CDR3, as DNA: TGTGCCAGCAGCCTTACAGGGCCCGGAGTTGGTGGCTACACCTTC. Its translation is CASSLTGPGVGGYTF.